The T cell receptor beta chain described here comes from a study of human T cells and chemical hapten exposure. General study points: With alopecia, donors may have immune responses unlike healthy people's.

Germline CDR1 reads MNHEY; CDR2 reads SVGAGI. V shed 2 bases and J 1 base; nucleotides not matched to a gene: 6. The CDR3 has 16 residues. About this clonotype: No antigen is known for it.

Stated time point: patch test 3, about 24 weeks after DPC sensitization. Treatment meaning: therapeutic diphenylcyclopropenone sensitization with weekly scalp DPC. TCRdb re-derived calls from the RACE reads in MiXCR, one entry per CDR3 protein. The profile shows 100,000 to 150,000 distinct CDR3 sequences, around 10% of them singletons. The origin of this receptor is a woman in her forties or fifties with alopecia areata. Some clones in this sample may be carry-over from other donors' samples. Sequencing used whole blood, obtained in connection with sensitization to the hapten diphenylcyclopropenone (DPC). The chain links TRBV6-5 to TRBJ2-7, with 9 bases fitting TRBD1. The CDR3 loop reads CASSYGGTGLSYEQYF. CDR3 in DNA: TGTGCCAGCAGTTACGGCGGGACAGGGCTTTCCTACGAGCAGTACTTC.